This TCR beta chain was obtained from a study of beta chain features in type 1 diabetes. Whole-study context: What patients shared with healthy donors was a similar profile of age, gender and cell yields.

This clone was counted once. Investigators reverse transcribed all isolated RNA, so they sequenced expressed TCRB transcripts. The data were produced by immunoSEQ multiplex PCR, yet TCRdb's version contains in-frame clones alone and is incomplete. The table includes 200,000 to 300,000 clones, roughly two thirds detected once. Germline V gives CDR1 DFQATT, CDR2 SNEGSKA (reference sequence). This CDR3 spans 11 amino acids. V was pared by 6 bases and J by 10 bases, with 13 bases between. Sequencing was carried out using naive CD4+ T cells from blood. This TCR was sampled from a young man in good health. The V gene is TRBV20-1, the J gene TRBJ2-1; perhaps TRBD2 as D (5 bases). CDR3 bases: TGCAGTGCCGGGGAATTCCGCGAGCAGTTCTTC. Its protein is CSAGEFREQFF.